These 10 T cell receptor beta chains share one sample of origin, sequenced in a study of beta chain features in type 1 diabetes. Every isolated RNA sample was fully reverse transcribed, so sequencing captured expressed TCRB transcripts. The data were produced by immunoSEQ multiplex PCR, yet TCRdb's version contains in-frame clones alone and is incomplete. The data hold 600,000 to 650,000 clones, with about 16% observed a single time. Sequencing was carried out using naive CD4+ T cells from blood. The receptors were sampled from a man between 18 and 29 years old in good health.

The chain joins TRBV10-3 to TRBJ1-2; a possible D gene is TRBD1 (5 bases). The CDR3 has 11 residues. V was trimmed by 8 bases and J by 8 bases, leaving 12 bases between them. In germline, CDR1 is ENHRY, CDR2 SYGVKD. The CDR3 sequence: CAIDSIKGYTF. CDR3 in DNA: TGTGCCATCGACAGTATTAAAGGCTACACCTTC.

Only a few counts were recorded for this clone. CDR3 residues: CASSGGTGRDQPQHF. The CDR3 bases are TGTGCCAGTAGCGGCGGGACAGGGAGAGATCAGCCCCAGCATTTT. V is TRBV19 and J is TRBJ1-5; 9 positions agree with TRBD1. CDR1 LNHDA and CDR2 SQIVND come from the germline V gene (reference sequence). V shed 6 bases, J shed 5 bases, and the junction held 8 bases outside the gene matches. The CDR3 sequence is 15 residues long.

The genes are TRBV5-1 and TRBJ1-2; TRBD1 aligns across 7 bases. The V gene's germline CDR1 is SGHRS and CDR2 YFSETQ. There are 13 residues in the CDR3. V was pared by 3 bases and J by 7 bases, with 6 bases of the junction left unmatched. CDR3 in amino acids: CASSSGQAFGYTF. Here the CDR3 DNA reads TGCGCCAGCAGCTCTGGACAGGCCTTTGGCTACACCTTC.

The gene calls are TRBV2 and TRBJ2-7, with TRBD1 matching over 7 bases. The germline V gene has CDR1 SNHLY and CDR2 FYNNEI. This CDR3 contains 13 residues. J gave up 5 bases and V 7 bases, and 8 bases lay outside the gene matches. CDR3 sequence reads: CASTPQGSDEQYF. The DNA of the CDR3 is TGTGCCAGCACCCCACAGGGGTCGGACGAGCAGTACTTC. The full variable domain, rest sourced from reference TRBV2 and TRBJ2-7, is EPEVTQTPSHQVTQMGQEVILRCVPISNHLYFYWYRQILGQKVEFLVSFYNNEISEKSEIFDDQFSVERPDGSNFTLKIRSTKLEDSAMYFCASTPQGSDEQYFGPGTRLTVT.

This clone occurred a few times. V usage is TRBV28 and J usage is TRBJ2-7; 11 bases map to TRBD1. The V segment lost 1 base and the J segment 7 bases; nucleotides outside the gene matches: 15. The CDR3 is made up of 18 amino acids. Germline CDR1 reads MDHEN; CDR2 reads SYDVKM. This chain's CDR3 is CASSLSGQGALSFWEQYF. The CDR3 coding sequence is TGTGCCAGCAGTTTATCCGGACAGGGGGCCCTCTCCTTCTGGGAGCAGTACTTC.

The rearrangement links TRBV14 to TRBJ2-3, with 8 bases aligning to TRBD1. This CDR3 spans 14 amino acids. V lost 4 bases and J lost 4; bases outside the gene matches: 4. CDR1 and CDR2 from the germline V gene are SGHDN and FVKESK. CDR3 loop: CASSRRQGSDTQYF. In DNA form, the CDR3 reads TGTGCCAGCAGCCGACGACAGGGGTCAGATACGCAGTATTTT.

This clone was detected a few times. The chain joins TRBV19 to TRBJ1-2, with unresolved D. The germline V gene has CDR1 LNHDA and CDR2 SQIVND (reference sequence). This CDR3 has 14 amino acids. The germline V and J ends were trimmed by 7 bases and 4 bases, with 16 bases remaining between them. The CDR3: CASTSRTEGYGYTF. DNA of the CDR3: TGTGCCAGTACCTCCCGCACAGAGGGCTATGGCTACACCTTC. The full variable domain, its missing parts supplied by reference TRBV19 and TRBJ1-2, is DGGITQSPKYLFRKEGQNVTLSCEQNLNHDAMYWYRQDPGQGLRLIYYSQIVNDFQKGDIAEGYSVSREKKESFPLTVTSAQKNPTAFYLCASTSRTEGYGYTFGSGTRLTVV.

The chain employs TRBV6-5 and TRBJ2-6; 9 bases map to TRBD1. CDR1 and CDR2 from the germline V gene are MNHEY and SVGAGI. Unmatched junction bases numbered 2, after V lost 6 bases and J lost 2 bases. This CDR3 spans 15 amino acids. CDR3 sequence reads: CASSTGGAGANVLTF. DNA of the CDR3: TGTGCCAGCAGCACAGGGGGCGCTGGGGCCAACGTCCTGACTTTC.

The gene calls are TRBV25-1 and TRBJ1-2; 10 bases match TRBD1. The germline CDR1 and CDR2 sequences are MGHDK and SYGVNS. Trimming cost V 1 base and J 10 bases; bases outside gene matches: 3. The length of the CDR3 is 13 residues. CDR3 in DNA: TGTGCCAGCAGTGAATCAGACAGGGGGCCCTACACCTTC. This translates into CASSESDRGPYTF.

This clone was counted a few times. The V gene is TRBV5-1, the J gene TRBJ1-1, with D uncertain. The CDR3 loop spans 14 amino acids. Germline CDR1 reads SGHRS; CDR2 reads YFSETQ. Trimming pared 2 bases from V and 0 bases from J, leaving 8 bases between. The CDR3: CASSFATMNTEAFF. The CDR3 DNA is TGCGCCAGCAGCTTTGCTACAATGAACACTGAAGCTTTCTTT.